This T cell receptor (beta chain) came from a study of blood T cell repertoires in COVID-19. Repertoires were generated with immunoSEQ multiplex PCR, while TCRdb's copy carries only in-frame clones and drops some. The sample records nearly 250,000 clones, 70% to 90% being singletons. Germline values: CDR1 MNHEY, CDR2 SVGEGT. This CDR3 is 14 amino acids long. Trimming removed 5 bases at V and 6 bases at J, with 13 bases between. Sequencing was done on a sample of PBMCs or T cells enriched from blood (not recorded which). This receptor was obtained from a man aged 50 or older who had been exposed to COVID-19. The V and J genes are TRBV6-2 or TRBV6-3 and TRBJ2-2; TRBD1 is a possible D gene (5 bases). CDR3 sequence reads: CASSPPGFPGELFF. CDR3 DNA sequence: TGTGCCAGCAGTCCCCCAGGGTTCCCCGGGGAGCTGTTTTTT.